Below are 11 T cell receptor beta chains sequenced from a single sample in a study of blood T cell repertoires in COVID-19. The assay was immunoSEQ multiplex PCR, and TCRdb's table has in-frame clones only and misses some. This table holds around 80,000 clones, over 70% found once. The sequencing sample was made of peripheral blood. The receptors originated from a man older than 75 with acute or convalescent COVID-19.

The V gene is TRBV5-1, the J gene TRBJ2-2, with 8 bases fitting TRBD1. Germline assignment: CDR1 SGHRS and CDR2 YFSETQ. With V trimmed by 6 bases and J by 4 bases, 8 bases remained unmatched. This CDR3 spans 15 amino acids. CDR3 nucleotide sequence: TGCGCCAGCACCGGCGGAACAGGGGGCACCGGGGAGCTGTTTTTT. Protein: CASTGGTGGTGELFF. The variable domain in full, with the rest retrieved from reference TRBV5-1 and TRBJ2-2, is KAGVTQTPRYLIKTRGQQVTLSCSPISGHRSVSWYQQTPGQGLQFLFEYFSETQRNKGNFPGRFSGRQFSNSRSEMNVSTLELGDSALYLCASTGGTGGTGELFFGEGSRLTVL.

The DNA for the CDR3 is TGTGCCAGCAGTTACTCCGCACTAGCGGGGGTGAATGAGCAGTTCTTC. It codes for CASSYSALAGVNEQFF. The rearrangement uses TRBV6-5 and TRBJ2-1; 11 bases line up with TRBD2. J gave up 7 bases and V 0 bases, and 5 bases lay outside the gene matches. This CDR3 spans 16 amino acids. From germline, CDR1 is MNHEY and CDR2 SVGAGI.

This clone has a count of ten or more. V and J are TRBV19 and TRBJ1-1, with D tentatively TRBD1 (6 bases). The length of the CDR3 is 13 residues. V was pared by 7 bases and J by 1 base, with 10 bases between. Germline V gives CDR1 LNHDA, CDR2 SQIVND (reference sequence). The CDR3 spells CASKDRSNTEAFF. The CDR3 nucleotides are TGTGCCAGTAAGGACAGATCGAACACTGAAGCTTTCTTT.

This clone occurred a few times. The J gene is TRBJ2-7, the V gene TRBV5-4; D is unclear. This CDR3 has 13 residues. The germline V gene has CDR1 SGHNT and CDR2 YYREEE (reference sequence). The V end was cut by 1 base, the J end by 6 bases, with 11 bases between. The CDR3 loop is CASSLRLSGEQYF. CDR3 nucleotide sequence: TGTGCCAGCAGCTTGAGGTTGTCAGGCGAGCAGTACTTC.

This rearrangement joins TRBV18 to TRBJ1-3; the D gene is possibly TRBD1 (6 bases). CDR3 size: 17 residues. Germline loops: CDR1 KGHSH, CDR2 LQKENI. Trimming removed 2 bases from V and 7 bases from J, with 21 bases in between. The CDR3 bases are TGTGCCAGCTCACCAAGAGCTGGAGACAGGAATGACAACACCATATATTTT. Protein sequence: CASSPRAGDRNDNTIYF.

The rearrangement links TRBV27 to TRBJ1-1; D perhaps matches TRBD1 (5 bases). The CDR3 runs to 13 residues. V was clipped by 5 bases and J by 4 bases, with 11 bases between them. CDR1 MNHEY and CDR2 SMNVEV come from the germline V gene (reference sequence). CDR3 nucleotides: TGTGCCAGCAGTGCGCAGGGTGGCACTGAAGCTTTCTTT. The encoded protein is CASSAQGGTEAFF.

The chain carries TRBV10-2 and TRBJ1-4; perhaps TRBD1 as D (6 bases). Per germline, CDR1 WSHSY and CDR2 SAAADI. There are 14 residues in the CDR3. V was pared by 3 bases and J by 6 bases, with 11 bases between. DNA for the CDR3: TGCGCCAGCAGTGACTGGGCAGGGGATGAAAAACTGTTTTTT. This encodes CASSDWAGDEKLFF.

The chain is built from TRBV2 and TRBJ1-5; 7 bases match TRBD1. V shed 6 bases and J 5 bases; nucleotides not matched to a gene: 16. Germline CDR1 SNHLY, CDR2 FYNNEI. This CDR3 is built from 17 residues. The CDR3 DNA reads TGTGCCAGCAGCTACCGCCGGACAGGCGGAAACGATCAGCCCCAGCATTTT. Its protein is CASSYRRTGGNDQPQHF.

This clone was picked up a small number of times. The chain recombines TRBV27 with TRBJ1-2, with 8 bases that match TRBD1. CDR3 length: 14 residues. Germline values: CDR1 MNHEY, CDR2 SMNVEV (reference sequence). The ends lost 5 bases at V and 6 bases at J; junction bases unmatched: 8. The chain's CDR3 is CASSTKTGEDGYTF. The DNA for the CDR3 is TGTGCCAGCAGTACTAAGACAGGGGAAGATGGCTACACCTTC.

The J gene is TRBJ2-3, the V gene TRBV6-5; D is perhaps TRBD2 (6 bases). Germline V CDR1 and CDR2: MNHEY, SVGAGI. The CDR3 is 15 residues long. V dropped 0 bases and J dropped 5 bases, with 12 bases sitting between them. The CDR3 DNA reads TGTGCCAGCAGTTACTCGGGGCGGGGTTTAGATACGCAGTATTTT. Its protein product is CASSYSGRGLDTQYF.

The chain combines TRBV7-3 with TRBJ2-2; maybe TRBD2 (5 bases). The germline V gene encodes CDR1 SGHTA and CDR2 FQGTGA. V lost 5 bases, J lost 7 bases, and 17 bases lay in between. The CDR3 contains 15 residues. CDR3 in amino acids: CASSPSGRASGELFF. The CDR3 coding sequence is TGTGCCAGCAGCCCCTCGGGAAGGGCGAGCGGGGAGCTGTTTTTT.